Below, 26 T cell receptor beta chains from the same sample are listed, as sequenced in a study of cytomegalovirus exposure and HLA in healthy donors (dated 2017 in TCRdb). The library was produced with the immunoSEQ multiplex PCR assay. For the multiplex PCR, a mixture combining 60 forward primers for TCR Vbeta segments and 13 reverse primers for TCR Jbeta segments was used. TCRdb re-hosts the immuneACCESS table, in-frame sequences only. Its copies lack some clones; in the studies checked, an unresolved V gene accounts for under half of them, and the cause for the rest is not known. For this sample the table gives more than 110,000 clones, of which around 80% were detected only once. Clones ranked in the top ten supply 8.8% of the sample. The specimen was PBMCs. These receptors originate from a woman aged 50 to 65 in good health and CMV-seropositive.

This clone was picked up a small number of times. The chain is built from TRBV4-3 and TRBJ2-7; 8 positions agree with TRBD2. The CDR3 covers 17 residues. J gave up 2 bases and V 4 bases, and 13 bases lay outside the gene matches. Germline CDR1 is LGHNA and CDR2 is YSLEER. The CDR3 is CASSPGGVGGATYEQYF. CDR3 DNA sequence: TGCGCCAGCAGCCCGGGGGGGGTCGGAGGGGCCACCTACGAGCAGTACTTC.

The chain combines TRBV18 with TRBJ1-2; 7 nucleotides agree with TRBD1. Germline loops: CDR1 KGHSH, CDR2 LQKENI. V gave up 3 bases and J gave up 6 bases; unmatched junction bases: 7. The CDR3 has 14 amino acids. The CDR3 nucleotides are TGTGCCAGCTCACCTAGGGACAGACTGGATGGCTACACCTTC. This gives the protein CASSPRDRLDGYTF.

The rearrangement uses TRBV5-1 and TRBJ2-7; 11 bases map to TRBD2. V shed 4 bases and J 2 bases; nucleotides not matched to a gene: 8. CDR3 length equals 16 residues. Germline V gene sequence: CDR1 SGHRS, CDR2 YFSETQ. The CDR3 region has the DNA TGCGCCAGCAGCACGGGACTAGCGGACCTTACCTACGAGCAGTACTTC. Translated, it gives CASSTGLADLTYEQYF.

The chain is built from TRBV15 and TRBJ2-3; maybe TRBD2 (6 bases). Germline V CDR1 and CDR2: LNHNV, YYDKDF (reference sequence). Trimming left V 0 bases short and J 5 bases short, with 6 bases between. The CDR3 is 13 amino acids. The CDR3 DNA reads TGTGCCACCAGCAGAGATAGCGGAGATACGCAGTATTTT. Amino acids: CATSRDSGDTQYF.

V and J are TRBV7-2 and TRBJ2-7, with D possibly being TRBD1 (5 bases). Germline CDR1 and CDR2: SGHTA and FQGNSA. Trimming took 5 bases from V and 7 from J, leaving 15 bases between them. CDR3 size: 13 residues. The CDR3 bases are TGTGCCAGCAGCCCTCCTCCAGGGTTGGAGCAGTACTTC. It translates to CASSPPPGLEQYF.

The rearrangement links TRBV23-1 to TRBJ2-2, with 15 bases aligning to TRBD2. TRBV23-1 is labeled an ORF, and its function is uncertain. The CDR3 sequence is 19 residues long. The V segment lost 4 bases and the J segment 1 base; nucleotides outside the gene matches: 7. CDR3 nucleotides: TGCGCCAGCAGTCCCTTGGGACTAGCGGGGGGCTTGAACACCGGGGAGCTGTTTTTT. This translates into CASSPLGLAGGLNTGELFF.

In this sample, this clone turned up once. The V gene is TRBV9, the J gene TRBJ1-1; the D gene is possibly TRBD1 (6 bases). With 0 bases removed from V and 9 bases from J, the gap between germline ends came to 18 bases. This CDR3 comprises 15 residues. CDR1 is SGDLS, CDR2 YYNGEE, per germline. The CDR3, as DNA: TGTGCCAGCAGCGTAGATTTTATGGACAGAAGCAAAGCTTTCTTT. Encoded protein: CASSVDFMDRSKAFF.

This clone was found once. The V and J genes are TRBV27 and TRBJ2-1; 14 bases map to TRBD2. V shed 5 bases and J 4 bases; nucleotides not matched to a gene: 4. The CDR3 contains 16 residues. CDR1 is MNHEY and CDR2 is SMNVEV in the germline V gene (reference sequence). CDR3 coding DNA: TGTGCCAGCAGTGGACTAGCGGGGGGCCTATACAATGAGCAGTTCTTC. It translates to CASSGLAGGLYNEQFF.

Of note for this clone: One end of the junction fails to match germline, which may point to a read error. V gene TRBV7-9 combines with J gene TRBJ1-2; maybe TRBD1 (6 bases). The CDR3 length is 16 residues. Germline V CDR1 and CDR2: SEHNR, FQNEAQ (reference sequence). The CDR3 sequence is CSSSFSAPGEGYGYTF. The CDR3 coding sequence is TGTTCCAGCAGCTTCTCGGCTCCAGGGGAGGGCTATGGCTACACCTTC.

The chain has TRBV5-1 and TRBJ2-5; 8 bases are a match to TRBD2. The germline CDR1 and CDR2 sequences are SGHRS and YFSETQ. CDR3 length equals 15 residues. V was clipped by 0 bases and J by 1 base; unmatched bases: 2. In nucleotides, the CDR3 is TGCGCCAGCAGCTTGGCAGCGGGGGTCCAAGAGACCCAGTACTTC. It encodes CASSLAAGVQETQYF.

The rearrangement joins TRBV4-3 to TRBJ2-1; TRBD2 matches 9 bases. Per germline, CDR1 LGHNA and CDR2 YSLEER. This CDR3 contains 14 residues. V trimming: 4 bases; J trimming: 8 bases; junction bases outside the gene matches: 6. For the CDR3, the DNA is TGCGCCAGCAGCCCGCGGGGGGGCTGGTATGAGCAGTTCTTC. This encodes CASSPRGGWYEQFF.

This clone was seen once. The CDR3: CATSRDPGGYTGELFF. The CDR3 DNA is TGTGCCACCAGCAGAGACCCGGGAGGATACACCGGGGAGCTGTTTTTT. This sequence joins TRBV15 and TRBJ2-2; 7 bases agree with TRBD2. The CDR3 spans 16 residues. Germline V gene data show CDR1 as LNHNV and CDR2 as YYDKDF (reference sequence). With V trimmed by 0 bases and J by 3 bases, 4 bases remained unmatched.

V usage is TRBV9 and J usage is TRBJ2-3; 8 bases map to TRBD2. The ends lost 3 bases at V and 1 base at J; junction bases unmatched: 7. CDR3 length equals 16 residues. Germline V gene lookup returns CDR1 SGDLS and CDR2 YYNGEE. The DNA for the CDR3 is TGTGCCAGCAGCGCATACGGGACTAGGGGCACAGATACGCAGTATTTT. Amino acid sequence: CASSAYGTRGTDTQYF.

This clone was counted only a few times. The CDR3 reads CSARHGREAFF. Here the CDR3 DNA reads TGCAGTGCCCGACACGGGAGGGAAGCTTTCTTT. J is TRBJ1-1 and V is TRBV20-1; D is ambiguous. The CDR3 spans 11 residues. Trimming took 6 bases from V and 8 from J, leaving 13 bases between them. CDR1 DFQATT and CDR2 SNEGSKA come from the germline V gene (reference sequence).

This chain links TRBV5-6 with TRBJ2-1; 9 bases match TRBD2. CDR1 and CDR2 (germline): SGHDT, YYEEEE. V was clipped by 0 bases and J by 1 base; unmatched bases: 2. CDR3 length: 16 residues. CDR3 in amino acids: CASSLVSGGSYNEQFF. CDR3 DNA sequence: TGTGCCAGCAGCTTGGTTAGCGGGGGATCCTACAATGAGCAGTTCTTC.

Comments on this clone: The junction and the germline gene differ at one end; a read error may be behind it. The chain is built from TRBV9 and TRBJ2-1; 8 positions match TRBD2. The CDR3 totals 16 residues. Germline V gene data show CDR1 as SGDLS and CDR2 as YYNGEE. The CDR3 reads CASTVTGGNGYNEQFF. CDR3 coding DNA: TGTGCCAGCACCGTAACGGGGGGGAATGGGTACAATGAGCAGTTCTTC. The full variable domain, completed using reference TRBV9 and TRBJ2-1, is DSGVTQTPKHLITATGQRVTLRCSPRSGDLSVYWYQQSLDQGLQFLIQYYNGEERAKGNILERFSAQQFPDLHSELNLSSLELGDSALYFCASTVTGGNGYNEQFFGPGTRLTVL.

The rearrangement joins TRBV11-2 to TRBJ1-3; no reliable D call. V lost 2 bases and J lost 8, with 10 bases in between. The germline V gene has CDR1 SGHAT and CDR2 FQNNGV. CDR3 length: 13 residues. CDR3 loop: CASSLNPGDTIYF. The CDR3 nucleotides are TGTGCCAGCAGCTTAAACCCCGGGGACACCATATATTTT.

The chain links TRBV6-1 to TRBJ2-7; D unresolved. This CDR3 is built from 15 residues. Per the germline V gene, CDR1 is MNHNS and CDR2 is SASEGT. V lost 0 bases and J 2 bases, leaving 11 bases between the germline ends. CDR3 in amino acids: CASSEAPQSPYEQYF. The CDR3 DNA follows: TGTGCCAGCAGTGAAGCTCCCCAGTCACCCTACGAGCAGTACTTC.

The chain is built from TRBV28 and TRBJ2-2, with TRBD2 matching 13 bases. The germline V gene has CDR1 MDHEN and CDR2 SYDVKM. J lost 7 bases, V lost 4 bases, and 3 bases had no gene match. This CDR3 region has 15 residues. The CDR3 reads CASSSLAGGHGELFF. The CDR3 region has the DNA TGTGCCAGCAGTTCACTAGCGGGGGGGCACGGGGAGCTGTTTTTT. The variable domain in full, with the rest retrieved from reference TRBV28 and TRBJ2-2, is DVKVTQSSRYLVKRTGEKVFLECVQDMDHENMFWYRQDPGLGLRLIYFSYDVKMKEKGDIPEGYSVSREKKERFSLILESASTNQTSMYLCASSSLAGGHGELFFGEGSRLTVL.

The chain is built from TRBV27 and TRBJ1-6; 8 bases are shared with TRBD1. CDR1 is MNHEY and CDR2 is SMNVEV in the germline V gene (reference sequence). The length of the CDR3 is 15 residues. V was pared by 8 bases and J by 10 bases, with 13 bases of the junction left unmatched. CDR3 loop: CASHSRDRFGSPLHF. The DNA of the CDR3 is TGTGCCAGCCATTCAAGGGACAGGTTTGGATCACCCCTCCACTTT.

Points on this clone: The identical CDR3 is also encoded by other nucleotide sequences in the sample. V usage is TRBV4-1 and J usage is TRBJ2-7; D ambiguous. Per germline, CDR1 MGHRA and CDR2 YSYEKL. The CDR3 runs 15 residues. Trimming removed 0 bases from V and 3 bases from J, with 12 bases in between. The CDR3 spells CASSQDFSRLYEQYF. The CDR3 DNA sequence: TGCGCCAGCAGCCAAGATTTTTCCAGACTCTACGAGCAGTACTTC.

This chain uses TRBV15 with TRBJ1-2; D perhaps matches TRBD1 (5 bases). V dropped 1 base and J dropped 4 bases, with 10 bases sitting between them. Germline-derived CDR1 and CDR2 are LNHNV and YYDKDF (reference sequence). CDR3 length equals 14 residues. In nucleotides, the CDR3 is TGTGCCACCAGCAGAGCCCAGGGATTCTATGGCTACACCTTC. Translation: CATSRAQGFYGYTF. Full variable domain (missing parts from reference TRBV15 and TRBJ1-2): DAMVIQNPRYQVTQFGKPVTLSCSQTLNHNVMYWYQQKSSQAPKLLFHYYDKDFNNEADTPDNFQSRRPNTSFCFLDIRSPGLGDTAMYLCATSRAQGFYGYTFGSGTRLTVV.

This clone was detected a few times. The rearrangement joins TRBV2 to TRBJ1-5, with D perhaps TRBD1 (6 bases). Germline V lookup: CDR1 SNHLY, CDR2 FYNNEI. V lost 4 bases, J lost 1 base, and 8 bases lay in between. This CDR3 comprises 14 residues. CDR3 nucleotide sequence: TGTGCCAGCAGTGTCGACAGGAGCAATCAGCCCCAGCATTTT. Translating gives CASSVDRSNQPQHF.

V usage is TRBV5-8 and J usage is TRBJ2-2, with D maybe TRBD2 (6 bases). The germline gives CDR1 SGHTS, CDR2 YDEGEE. The ends were cut back, 0 bases at V and 0 bases at J, with 9 bases in the middle. The length of the CDR3 is 16 residues. The CDR3 nucleotides read TGTGCCAGCAGCTTGGTGGCTAGCGCGAACACCGGGGAGCTGTTTTTT. Amino acids: CASSLVASANTGELFF.

This sequence joins TRBV4-1 and TRBJ1-2; D may be TRBD1 (6 bases). This CDR3 contains 14 residues. Germline values: CDR1 MGHRA, CDR2 YSYEKL. Trimming cost V 4 bases and J 5 bases, with 14 bases left between them. The CDR3 reads CASSRSQGLYGYTF. CDR3 bases: TGCGCCAGCAGCCGGTCACAGGGTCTTTATGGCTACACCTTC.

The rearrangement links TRBV9 to TRBJ2-3, with D maybe TRBD1 (6 bases). Trimming shortened V by 1 base and J by 4 bases, and 13 bases separated the two germline ends. This CDR3 has 15 residues. The V gene's germline CDR1 is SGDLS and CDR2 YYNGEE. The CDR3 nucleotides read TGTGCCAGCAGCGTACGGACAGCCCCAGCAGATACGCAGTATTTT. Its protein is CASSVRTAPADTQYF.